This T cell receptor (beta chain) was recorded in a study of blood T cell repertoires in COVID-19. This CDR3 region has 20 residues. Libraries were prepared by immunoSEQ multiplex PCR; TCRdb keeps only in-frame clonotypes and omits some of them. This table holds approximately 150,000 clones, around four fifths found once. Sequencing was performed on peripheral blood. This chain connects TRBV21-1 to TRBJ1-4; TRBD1 was called by the table and not checked on the DNA. TRBV21-1 is noted as a pseudogene. This TCR was recovered from a human donor in a cohort sampled during active COVID-19. In DNA, the CDR3 is TGTGCCAGCAGCAAAGAGGTTCGAGACAGGGGATCAACCCTAGTAGTAAAACTGTTTTTT. It yields the protein CASSKEVRDRGSTLVVKLFF.